This T cell receptor (beta chain) was profiled in a study of T cell changes during pregnancy in multiple sclerosis. The protocol was immunoSEQ multiplex PCR, while the TCRdb copy is restricted to in-frame clones and leaves out a portion. The sample lists approximately 48,000 clones; 85% to 95% were seen once. J was trimmed by 0 bases and V by 1 base; bases with no gene match: 12. Germline CDR1 SGHRS, CDR2 YFSETQ. This CDR3 region has 19 residues. J is TRBJ2-1 and V is TRBV5-1; 8 positions agree with TRBD2. The receptor was derived from a female donor with multiple sclerosis, enrolled in a pregnancy study. The specimen comprised CD8+ T cells from peripheral blood mononuclear cells, sampled before pregnancy. CDR3 protein: CASSLRLGVAGISYNEQFF. The CDR3 bases are TGCGCCAGCAGCTTGAGGTTGGGAGTAGCGGGAATCTCCTACAATGAGCAGTTCTTC.